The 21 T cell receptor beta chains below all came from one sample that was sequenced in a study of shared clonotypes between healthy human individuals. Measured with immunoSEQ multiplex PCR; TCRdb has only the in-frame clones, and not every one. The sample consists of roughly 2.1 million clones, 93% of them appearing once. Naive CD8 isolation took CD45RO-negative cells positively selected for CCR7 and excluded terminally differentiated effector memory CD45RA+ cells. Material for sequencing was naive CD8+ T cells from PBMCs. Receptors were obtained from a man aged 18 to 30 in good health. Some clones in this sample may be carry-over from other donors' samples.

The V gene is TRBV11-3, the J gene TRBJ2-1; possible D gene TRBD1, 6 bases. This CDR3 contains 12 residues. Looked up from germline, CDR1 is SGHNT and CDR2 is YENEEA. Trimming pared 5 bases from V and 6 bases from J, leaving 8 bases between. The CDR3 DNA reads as TGTGCCAGCAGCGCCAGGGGCAATGAGCAGTTCTTC. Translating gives CASSARGNEQFF.

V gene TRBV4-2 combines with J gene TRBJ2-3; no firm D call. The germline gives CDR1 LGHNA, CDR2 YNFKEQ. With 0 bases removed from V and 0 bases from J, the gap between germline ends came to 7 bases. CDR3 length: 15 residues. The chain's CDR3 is CASSQDRVSTDTQYF. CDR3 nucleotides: TGTGCCAGCAGCCAAGATCGGGTCAGCACAGATACGCAGTATTTT.

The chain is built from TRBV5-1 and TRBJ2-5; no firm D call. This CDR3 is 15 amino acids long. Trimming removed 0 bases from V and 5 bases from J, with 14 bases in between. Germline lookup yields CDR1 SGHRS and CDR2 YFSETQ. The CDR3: CASSLEGNRLETQYF. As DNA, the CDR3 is TGCGCCAGCAGCTTGGAAGGCAACCGATTGGAGACCCAGTACTTC.

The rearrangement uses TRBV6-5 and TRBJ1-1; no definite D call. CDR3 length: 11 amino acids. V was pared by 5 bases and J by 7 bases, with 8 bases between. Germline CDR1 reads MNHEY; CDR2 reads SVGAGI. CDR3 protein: CASSTYYEAFF. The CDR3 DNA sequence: TGTGCCAGCAGTACCTACTATGAAGCTTTCTTT.

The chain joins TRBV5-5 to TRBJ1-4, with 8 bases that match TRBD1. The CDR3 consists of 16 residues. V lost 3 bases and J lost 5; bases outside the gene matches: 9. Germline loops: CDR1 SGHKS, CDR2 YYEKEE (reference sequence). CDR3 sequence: CASSWEGQGGNEKLFF. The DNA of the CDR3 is TGTGCCAGCAGCTGGGAAGGACAGGGTGGGAATGAAAAACTGTTTTTT.

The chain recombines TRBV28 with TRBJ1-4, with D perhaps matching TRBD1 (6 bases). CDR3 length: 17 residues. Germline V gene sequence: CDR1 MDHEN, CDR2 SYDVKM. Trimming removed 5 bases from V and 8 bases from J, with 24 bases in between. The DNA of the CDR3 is TGTGCCAGCAGTCCTACCTTACTGACGGGGGCCAGGGAAAAACTGTTTTTT. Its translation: CASSPTLLTGAREKLFF.

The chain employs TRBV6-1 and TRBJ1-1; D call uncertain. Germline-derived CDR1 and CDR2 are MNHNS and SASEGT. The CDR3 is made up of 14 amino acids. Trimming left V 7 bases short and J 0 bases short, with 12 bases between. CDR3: CASTQAGMNTEAFF. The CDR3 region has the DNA TGTGCCAGCACTCAAGCGGGGATGAACACTGAAGCTTTCTTT.

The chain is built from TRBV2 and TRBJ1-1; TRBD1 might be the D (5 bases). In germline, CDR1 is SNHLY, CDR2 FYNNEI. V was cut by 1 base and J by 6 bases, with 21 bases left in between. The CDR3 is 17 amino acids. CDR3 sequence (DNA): TGTGCCAGCAGTGAAGGGGGCAGGGCCCTGGATTTGCCTGAAGCTTTCTTT. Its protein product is CASSEGGRALDLPEAFF.

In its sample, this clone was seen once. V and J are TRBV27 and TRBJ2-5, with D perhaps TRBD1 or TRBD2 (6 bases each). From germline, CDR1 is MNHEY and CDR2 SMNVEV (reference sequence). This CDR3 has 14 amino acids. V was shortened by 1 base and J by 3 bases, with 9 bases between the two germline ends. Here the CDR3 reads CASSLWGAKETQYF. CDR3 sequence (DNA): TGTGCCAGCAGTTTATGGGGGGCCAAAGAGACCCAGTACTTC.

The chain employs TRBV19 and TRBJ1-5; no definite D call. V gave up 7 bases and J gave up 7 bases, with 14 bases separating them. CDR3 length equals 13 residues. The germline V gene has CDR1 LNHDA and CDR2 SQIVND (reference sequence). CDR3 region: CASNTPFGQPQHF. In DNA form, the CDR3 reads TGTGCCAGTAACACACCGTTCGGGCAGCCCCAGCATTTT. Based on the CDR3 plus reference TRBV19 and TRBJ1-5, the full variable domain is DGGITQSPKYLFRKEGQNVTLSCEQNLNHDAMYWYRQDPGQGLRLIYYSQIVNDFQKGDIAEGYSVSREKKESFPLTVTSAQKNPTAFYLCASNTPFGQPQHFGDGTRLSIL.

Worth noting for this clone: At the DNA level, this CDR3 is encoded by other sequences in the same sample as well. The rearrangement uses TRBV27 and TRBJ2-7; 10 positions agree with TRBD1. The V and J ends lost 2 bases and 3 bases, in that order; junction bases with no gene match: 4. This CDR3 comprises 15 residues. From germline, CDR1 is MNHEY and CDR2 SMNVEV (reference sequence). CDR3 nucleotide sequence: TGTGCCAGCAGTTTAAGGACAGGGGGTTTCTACGAGCAGTACTTC. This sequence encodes CASSLRTGGFYEQYF.

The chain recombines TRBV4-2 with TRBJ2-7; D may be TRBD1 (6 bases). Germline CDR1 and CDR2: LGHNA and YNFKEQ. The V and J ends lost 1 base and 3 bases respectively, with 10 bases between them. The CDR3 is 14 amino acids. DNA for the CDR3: TGTGCCAGCAGCCAAGGTTTCAGGGGCTACGAGCAGTACTTC. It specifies CASSQGFRGYEQYF.

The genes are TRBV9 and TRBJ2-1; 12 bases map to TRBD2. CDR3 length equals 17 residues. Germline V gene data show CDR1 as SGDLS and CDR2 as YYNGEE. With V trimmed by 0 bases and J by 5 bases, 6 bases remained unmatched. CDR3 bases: TGTGCCAGCAGCGTAGAGGAGGGACTAGCGGGCAACAATGAGCAGTTCTTC. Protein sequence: CASSVEEGLAGNNEQFF. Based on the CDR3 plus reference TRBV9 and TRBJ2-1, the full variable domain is DSGVTQTPKHLITATGQRVTLRCSPRSGDLSVYWYQQSLDQGLQFLIQYYNGEERAKGNILERFSAQQFPDLHSELNLSSLELGDSALYFCASSVEEGLAGNNEQFFGPGTRLTVL.

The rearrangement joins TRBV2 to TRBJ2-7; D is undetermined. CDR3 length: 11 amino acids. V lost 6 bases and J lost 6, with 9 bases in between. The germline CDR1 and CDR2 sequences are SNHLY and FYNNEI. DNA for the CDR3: TGTGCCAGCAGCGACGGTTTCGAGCAGTACTTC. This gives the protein CASSDGFEQYF.

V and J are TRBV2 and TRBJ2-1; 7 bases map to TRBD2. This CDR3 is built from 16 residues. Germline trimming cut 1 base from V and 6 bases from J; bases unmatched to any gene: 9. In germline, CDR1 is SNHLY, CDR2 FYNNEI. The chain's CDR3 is CASSEVLRERRNEQFF. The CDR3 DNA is TGTGCCAGCAGTGAAGTCTTGCGGGAGCGTCGCAATGAGCAGTTCTTC. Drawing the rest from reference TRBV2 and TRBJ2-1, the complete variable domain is EPEVTQTPSHQVTQMGQEVILRCVPISNHLYFYWYRQILGQKVEFLVSFYNNEISEKSEIFDDQFSVERPDGSNFTLKIRSTKLEDSAMYFCASSEVLRERRNEQFFGPGTRLTVL.

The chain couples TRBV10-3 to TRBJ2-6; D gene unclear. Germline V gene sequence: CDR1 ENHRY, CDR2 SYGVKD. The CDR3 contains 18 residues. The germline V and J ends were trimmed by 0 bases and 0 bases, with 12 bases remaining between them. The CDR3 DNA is TGTGCCATCAGTGAGTCGGCAGCTATCAGCTCTGGGGCCAACGTCCTGACTTTC. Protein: CAISESAAISSGANVLTF.

The CDR3 reads CASRWSGELFF. The CDR3 DNA is TGTGCCAGCCGATGGTCCGGGGAGCTGTTTTTT. The V gene is TRBV6-6, the J gene TRBJ2-2; D is unresolved. The CDR3 is 11 amino acids. The germline V and J ends were trimmed by 8 bases and 6 bases, with 7 bases remaining between them. The germline V gene encodes CDR1 MNHNY and CDR2 SVGAGI (reference sequence).

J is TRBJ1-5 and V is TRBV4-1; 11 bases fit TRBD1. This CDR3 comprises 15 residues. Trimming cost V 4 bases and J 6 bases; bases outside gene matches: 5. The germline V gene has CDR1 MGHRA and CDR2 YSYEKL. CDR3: CASSLGQGAGQPQHF. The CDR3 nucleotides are TGCGCCAGCAGCCTAGGACAGGGGGCAGGTCAGCCCCAGCATTTT.

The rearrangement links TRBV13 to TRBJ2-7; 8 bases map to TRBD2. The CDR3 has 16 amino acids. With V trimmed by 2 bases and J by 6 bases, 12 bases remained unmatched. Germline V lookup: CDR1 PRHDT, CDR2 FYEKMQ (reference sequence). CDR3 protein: CASSLPQGREDFEQYF. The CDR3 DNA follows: TGTGCCAGCAGCTTACCGCAAGGGCGGGAGGACTTCGAGCAGTACTTC.

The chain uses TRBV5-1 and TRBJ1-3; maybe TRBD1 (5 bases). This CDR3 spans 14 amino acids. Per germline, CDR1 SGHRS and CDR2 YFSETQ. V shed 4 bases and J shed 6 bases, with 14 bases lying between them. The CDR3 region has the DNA TGCGCCAGCAGCGCGGCGGGGGGTGTAAACACCATATATTTT. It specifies CASSAAGGVNTIYF. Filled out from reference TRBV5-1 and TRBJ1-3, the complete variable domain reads KAGVTQTPRYLIKTRGQQVTLSCSPISGHRSVSWYQQTPGQGLQFLFEYFSETQRNKGNFPGRFSGRQFSNSRSEMNVSTLELGDSALYLCASSAAGGVNTIYFGEGSWLTVV.

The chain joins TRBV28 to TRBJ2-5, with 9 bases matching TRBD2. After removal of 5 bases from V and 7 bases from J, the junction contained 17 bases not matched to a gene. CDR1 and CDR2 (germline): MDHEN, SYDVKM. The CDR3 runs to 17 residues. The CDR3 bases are TGTGCCAGCAGTCCTAGCAGGGCTAGCGGGATGCAGGGGACCCAGTACTTC. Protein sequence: CASSPSRASGMQGTQYF.